Each of the 32 T cell receptor beta chains below was sequenced from the same sample in a study of T-cell memory formation after mild COVID-19. TCRdb redid the calling of the 5' RACE reads with MiXCR, one entry per CDR3 protein. The sample includes some 310,000 distinct CDR3 sequences, less than 25% of them seen just once. What was sequenced was PBMCs or a T cell subset sorted from them (not recorded which). The receptors stem from a man younger than 35 who had mild COVID-19 (a few samples of this study predate the infection). Cell type and time point are not known.

V usage is TRBV9 and J usage is TRBJ2-3, with D possibly TRBD2 on 5 matching bases. CDR3 length: 15 residues. CDR1 is SGDLS, CDR2 YYNGEE, per germline. V lost 4 bases, J lost 2 bases, and 14 bases lay in between. The CDR3 bases are TGTGCCAGCAGCCCTTCCCCGGGGTACACAGATACGCAGTATTTT. It specifies CASSPSPGYTDTQYF.

This clonotype was counted a few times. This sequence joins TRBV6-4 and TRBJ2-7; 12 nucleotides align to TRBD2. CDR1 MRHNA and CDR2 SNTAGT come from the germline V gene. This CDR3 has 16 amino acids. V lost 2 bases and J lost 4; bases outside the gene matches: 6. CDR3 coding DNA: TGTGCCAGCAGTGACCAACTAGCGGGGGGCACTTACGAGCAGTACGTC. It translates to CASSDQLAGGTYEQYV.

The chain carries TRBV6-2 or TRBV6-3 and TRBJ1-1, with D uncertain. V gave up 3 bases and J gave up 8 bases, with 13 bases separating them. Looked up from germline, CDR1 is MNHEY and CDR2 is SVGEGT. This CDR3 is built from 13 residues. CDR3: CASSYSAPWEAFF. CDR3 DNA sequence: TGTGCCAGCAGTTATTCGGCGCCGTGGGAAGCTTTCTTT.

This clonotype was seen a handful of times. The genes are TRBV7-6 and TRBJ2-5, with TRBD2 matching 8 bases. Trimming at V came to 2 bases and at J to 4 bases, leaving 3 bases not matched to a gene. The CDR3 runs to 14 residues. CDR1 SGHVS and CDR2 FNYEAQ come from the germline V gene. The CDR3 DNA reads TGTGCCAGCAGCTTACGGACTAGCCCAGAGACCCAGTACTTC. As protein: CASSLRTSPETQYF.

This clonotype turned up a few times. The rearrangement links TRBV10-3 to TRBJ2-5; possibly TRBD1 for D (6 bases). CDR3 size: 14 residues. Between the trimmed V and J ends, which lost 2 bases and 5 bases, there was a span of 12 bases. The germline V gene has CDR1 ENHRY and CDR2 SYGVKD. CDR3 coding DNA: TGTGCCATCAGTGAGAGTCAGGGGCGGGAGACCCAGTACTTC. This encodes CAISESQGRETQYF.

This clonotype has a handful of counts. This chain links TRBV20-1 with TRBJ1-4; TRBD1 matches 9 bases. V was pared by 6 bases and J by 6 bases, with 5 bases of the junction left unmatched. CDR3 size: 13 residues. From germline, CDR1 is DFQATT and CDR2 SNEGSKA (reference sequence). The CDR3 reads CSARDREYEKLFF. The CDR3 DNA reads TGCAGTGCCAGGGACAGGGAGTATGAAAAACTGTTTTTT.

The table lists this clonotype with a few counts. The rearrangement links TRBV6-2 or TRBV6-3 to TRBJ2-2, with D perhaps matching TRBD1 (5 bases). CDR1 is MNHEY and CDR2 is SVGEGT in the germline V gene. The V end lost 6 bases, the J end lost 2 bases, and 10 bases lay between the germline ends. The CDR3 covers 14 residues. CDR3 sequence (DNA): TGTGCCAGCAGGCCCGACAGAAACACCGGGGAGCTGTTTTTT. Its translation is CASRPDRNTGELFF.

In its sample, this clonotype was seen a few times. The chain links TRBV4-2 to TRBJ2-3; D not certain. Looked up from germline, CDR1 is LGHNA and CDR2 is YNFKEQ. Trimming stripped 1 base from V and 5 bases from J, with 10 bases between. The CDR3 covers 14 residues. CDR3 protein: CASSQGAEGDTQYF. Here the CDR3 DNA reads TGTGCCAGCAGCCAAGGGGCAGAAGGAGATACGCAGTATTTT.

In its sample, this clonotype was seen a few times. The CDR3 nucleotides are TGTGCCAGCAGTCAGGCTAGCGGGAGCAACGAGCAGTACTTC. It specifies CASSQASGSNEQYF. The chain is built from TRBV12-3 or TRBV12-4 and TRBJ2-7, with 10 positions matching TRBD2. V was pared by 5 bases and J by 5 bases, with 6 bases of the junction left unmatched. The CDR3 totals 14 residues.

This clonotype has only a few counts. The rearrangement uses TRBV20-1 and TRBJ2-1, with 10 bases aligning to TRBD2. Germline V gives CDR1 DFQATT, CDR2 SNEGSKA (reference sequence). The CDR3 is 15 residues long. V was clipped by 3 bases and J by 1 base; unmatched bases: 3. The CDR3 loop reads CSARVSGGSYNEQFF. The CDR3 DNA sequence: TGCAGTGCTAGGGTTAGCGGGGGGTCCTACAATGAGCAGTTCTTC.

The chain recombines TRBV20-1 with TRBJ2-1; 7 bases are shared with TRBD1. From germline, CDR1 is DFQATT and CDR2 SNEGSKA (reference sequence). This CDR3 is built from 11 residues. Trimming at V came to 6 bases and at J to 8 bases, leaving 4 bases not matched to a gene. The CDR3 here is CSAKQGYEQFF. CDR3 bases: TGCAGTGCAAAACAGGGGTATGAGCAGTTCTTC.

This clonotype was recorded a few times. This chain uses TRBV5-1 with TRBJ2-3; weak D call: TRBD1 (6 bases). V was clipped by 0 bases and J by 0 bases, with 14 bases between them. The germline CDR1 and CDR2 sequences are SGHRS and YFSETQ. The CDR3 consists of 17 residues. CDR3: CASSLALGGWSTDTQYF. CDR3 DNA: TGCGCCAGCAGCTTGGCCCTTGGGGGCTGGAGCACAGATACGCAGTATTTT.

This clonotype was recorded at least ten times. In DNA, the CDR3 is TGTGCCAGCTCACGGGACAGGGAAAACACCATATATTTT. It specifies CASSRDRENTIYF. The V and J genes are TRBV18 and TRBJ1-3; 9 bases are shared with TRBD1. The CDR3 length is 13 residues. CDR1 is KGHSH, CDR2 LQKENI, per germline. V lost 4 bases and J lost 6; bases outside the gene matches: 1.

This clonotype has only a few counts. The chain recombines TRBV6-5 with TRBJ1-1; no clear D gene. V shed 6 bases and J shed 10 bases, with 15 bases lying between them. The CDR3 has 12 amino acids. Germline-derived CDR1 and CDR2 are MNHEY and SVGAGI. Here the CDR3 reads CASSPDPSRAFF. CDR3 DNA: TGTGCCAGCAGCCCGGACCCCTCAAGAGCTTTCTTT.

The chain recombines TRBV5-4 with TRBJ1-6; D gene unclear. V dropped 4 bases and J dropped 8 bases, with 19 bases sitting between them. CDR1 is SGHNT, CDR2 YYREEE, per germline (reference sequence). The CDR3 totals 16 residues. The CDR3 DNA follows: TGTGCCAGCAGCCGAGCATCGAGAGGGCCCGATTCACCCCTCCACTTT. Encoded protein: CASSRASRGPDSPLHF.

The chain joins TRBV7-3 to TRBJ2-3; 15 bases agree with TRBD2. In germline, CDR1 is SGHTA, CDR2 FQGTGA. The CDR3 extends over 16 amino acids. V was pared by 5 bases and J by 4 bases, with 4 bases of the junction left unmatched. CDR3 amino acids: CASSPWTSGGADTQYF. The CDR3 DNA follows: TGTGCCAGCAGCCCTTGGACTAGCGGGGGGGCAGATACGCAGTATTTT.

In DNA form, the CDR3 reads TGCGCCAGCAGCTTGGAGGGGACGGACGGGGAGCTGTTTTTT. Translated: CASSLEGTDGELFF. The chain is built from TRBV5-1 and TRBJ2-2; D is perhaps TRBD1 or TRBD2 (5 bases each). Germline V CDR1 and CDR2: SGHRS, YFSETQ. There are 14 residues in the CDR3. V was pared by 0 bases and J by 7 bases, with 10 bases between.

The V call is TRBV27, the J call TRBJ1-5, with 9 bases aligning to TRBD1. Germline CDR1 and CDR2: MNHEY and SMNVEV (reference sequence). Trimming removed 6 bases from V and 10 bases from J; junction bases left unmatched: 10. The CDR3 has 14 residues. The CDR3 nucleotides read TGTGCCAGCAGCCAGGACAGGGGAGATACCCCCCAGCATTTT. Its translation is CASSQDRGDTPQHF.

The genes are TRBV5-1 and TRBJ1-4, with D possibly being TRBD1 (5 bases). This CDR3 comprises 15 residues. Germline V lookup: CDR1 SGHRS, CDR2 YFSETQ. V was clipped by 6 bases and J by 8 bases, with 20 bases between them. CDR3 bases: TGCGCCAGCACCGCCACGGGGGGACCGGGGGAAAAACTGTTTTTT. Its protein is CASTATGGPGEKLFF.

This clonotype was seen more than once but under ten times. This chain links TRBV5-1 with TRBJ2-6; D is perhaps TRBD1 (6 bases). CDR1 and CDR2 (germline): SGHRS, YFSETQ. Trimming cost V 3 bases and J 1 base, with 14 bases left between them. CDR3 length: 17 residues. The CDR3 DNA follows: TGCGCCAGCAGCTCTCGTTTACAGGGATCTGGGGCCAACGTCCTGACTTTC. The encoded protein is CASSSRLQGSGANVLTF.

This clonotype was detected only a few times. This rearrangement joins TRBV4-3 to TRBJ2-7; D not certain. V was shortened by 0 bases and J by 3 bases, with 6 bases between the two germline ends. Germline V lookup: CDR1 LGHNA, CDR2 YSLEER. The CDR3 sequence is 13 residues long. In DNA form, the CDR3 reads TGCGCCAGCAGCCAAGATATGGGCTACGAGCAGTACTTC. Residues: CASSQDMGYEQYF.

The sample holds a few counts of this clonotype. The J gene is TRBJ2-5, the V gene TRBV5-5, with D unclear. Trimming took 0 bases from V and 1 from J, leaving 19 bases between them. Germline V gives CDR1 SGHKS, CDR2 YYEKEE (reference sequence). There are 18 residues in the CDR3. CDR3 sequence (DNA): TGTGCCAGCAGCTTGGACCCTGCCAGAAAAACAAGCCAAGAGACCCAGTACTTC. This encodes CASSLDPARKTSQETQYF.

The chain uses TRBV7-9 and TRBJ2-1; D possibly corresponds to TRBD2 (5 bases). Germline CDR1 SEHNR, CDR2 FQNEAQ (reference sequence). The CDR3 spans 12 residues. V dropped 8 bases and J dropped 9 bases, with 14 bases sitting between them. CDR3 nucleotides: TGTGCCAGCTCTATCAGGAGCGGTGAGCAGTTCTTC. The encoded protein is CASSIRSGEQFF.

The chain is built from TRBV7-2 and TRBJ1-5; D remains unclear. The ends were cut back, 2 bases at V and 0 bases at J, with 8 bases in the middle. Germline V lookup: CDR1 SGHTA, CDR2 FQGNSA. The CDR3 extends over 15 amino acids. The CDR3 here is CASSLKQSSNQPQHF. DNA for the CDR3: TGTGCCAGCAGCTTAAAACAGAGTAGCAATCAGCCCCAGCATTTT.

This clonotype was seen only a few times. The chain has TRBV4-2 and TRBJ1-6, with TRBD1 as a possible D gene (6 bases). Germline CDR1 LGHNA, CDR2 YNFKEQ. The germline V and J ends were trimmed by 0 bases and 4 bases, with 7 bases remaining between them. The CDR3 is 15 residues long. CDR3 bases: TGTGCCAGCAGCCAAGACCAGGGGTATAATTCACCCCTCCACTTT. This sequence encodes CASSQDQGYNSPLHF.

The chain is built from TRBV6-2 or TRBV6-3 and TRBJ2-3, with TRBD2 matching over 14 bases. The CDR3 has 16 amino acids. J gave up 6 bases and V 3 bases, and 5 bases lay outside the gene matches. In germline, CDR1 is MNHEY, CDR2 SVGEGT. CDR3 sequence reads: CASSYPGLAGVDTQYF. The CDR3, as DNA: TGTGCCAGCAGTTATCCGGGACTAGCGGGGGTTGATACGCAGTATTTT.

The rearrangement joins TRBV6-1 to TRBJ1-2, with unresolved D. Trimming stripped 0 bases from V and 5 bases from J, with 10 bases between. This CDR3 region has 14 residues. Germline CDR1 MNHNS, CDR2 SASEGT. Here the CDR3 reads CASSEALEGYGYTF. CDR3 bases: TGTGCCAGCAGTGAAGCGCTGGAGGGTTATGGCTACACCTTC.

This clonotype was seen more than once but under ten times. The V and J genes are TRBV9 and TRBJ2-3; 14 positions agree with TRBD2. This CDR3 region has 22 residues. J was trimmed by 0 bases and V by 0 bases; bases with no gene match: 15. The V gene's germline CDR1 is SGDLS and CDR2 YYNGEE. The CDR3 sequence is CASSVATGGLAGDFSSTDTQYF. CDR3 coding DNA: TGTGCCAGCAGCGTAGCTACGGGGGGACTAGCGGGGGACTTTTCTAGCACAGATACGCAGTATTTT.

The chain carries TRBV20-1 and TRBJ1-4, with D uncertain. The CDR3 runs to 14 residues. V dropped 0 bases and J dropped 2 bases, with 7 bases sitting between them. Per germline, CDR1 DFQATT and CDR2 SNEGSKA (reference sequence). The CDR3 bases are TGCAGTGCTAGAGATAAGAAGACTAATGAAAAACTGTTTTTT. Amino acid sequence: CSARDKKTNEKLFF.

This clonotype showed up just a few times. CDR3 region: CASSRASGLPPTDTQYF. As DNA, the CDR3 is TGTGCCAGCTCACGGGCTAGCGGATTACCACCCACAGATACGCAGTATTTT. The rearrangement links TRBV18 to TRBJ2-3; 7 bases line up with TRBD2. Trimming took 4 bases from V and 2 from J; bases not matched to a gene: 12. CDR3 size: 17 residues. From germline, CDR1 is KGHSH and CDR2 LQKENI.

This clonotype was seen a handful of times. The J gene is TRBJ1-1, the V gene TRBV6-5; TRBD1 aligns across 8 bases. V lost 6 bases and J lost 0; bases outside the gene matches: 9. Germline V gene sequence: CDR1 MNHEY, CDR2 SVGAGI. The CDR3 spans 16 residues. The CDR3 region has the DNA TGTGCCAGCAGCTTCGACAGGGGAAGGCTGAACACTGAAGCTTTCTTT. Protein sequence: CASSFDRGRLNTEAFF.

The chain recombines TRBV11-2 with TRBJ2-1; TRBD2 matches 8 bases. This CDR3 is 12 amino acids long. Germline trimming cut 5 bases from V and 15 bases from J; bases unmatched to any gene: 9. The germline gives CDR1 SGHAT, CDR2 FQNNGV. CDR3 in DNA: TGTGCCAGCAGCCCTGTAGGGACTAGAAGGTTCTTC. Residues: CASSPVGTRRFF.